This T cell receptor (beta chain) was observed in a study of T cell responses to AZD1222 COVID-19 vaccine. This clone was detected only once. Its target is not known. Sequenced by immunoSEQ multiplex PCR; TCRdb stores in-frame clones only, minus some. Of fewer than 40,000 clones detected, about nine tenths appear once; the ten largest clones hold around a quarter. The CDR3 is 14 amino acids. V was clipped by 3 bases and J by 4 bases, with 10 bases between them. Germline V gene data show CDR1 as KGHSH and CDR2 as LQKENI. Study observations and caveats: Seropositivity was recorded at baseline in only six AZD1222 recipients.

The rearrangement links TRBV18 to TRBJ2-1, with D hard to call. The sample was peripheral blood, taken 28 days after the second dose of the MenACWY control vaccine. The TCR was taken from an adult who received the MenACWY meningococcal vaccine as a control. CDR3 in amino acids: CASSPLDSYNEQFF. Here the CDR3 DNA reads TGTGCCAGCTCACCCCTAGACTCTTACAATGAGCAGTTCTTC. Drawing the rest from reference TRBV18 and TRBJ2-1, the complete variable domain is NAGVMQNPRHLVRRRGQEARLRCSPMKGHSHVYWYRQLPEEGLKFMVYLQKENIIDESGMPKERFSAEFPKEGPSILRIQQVVRGDSAAYFCASSPLDSYNEQFFGPGTRLTVL.